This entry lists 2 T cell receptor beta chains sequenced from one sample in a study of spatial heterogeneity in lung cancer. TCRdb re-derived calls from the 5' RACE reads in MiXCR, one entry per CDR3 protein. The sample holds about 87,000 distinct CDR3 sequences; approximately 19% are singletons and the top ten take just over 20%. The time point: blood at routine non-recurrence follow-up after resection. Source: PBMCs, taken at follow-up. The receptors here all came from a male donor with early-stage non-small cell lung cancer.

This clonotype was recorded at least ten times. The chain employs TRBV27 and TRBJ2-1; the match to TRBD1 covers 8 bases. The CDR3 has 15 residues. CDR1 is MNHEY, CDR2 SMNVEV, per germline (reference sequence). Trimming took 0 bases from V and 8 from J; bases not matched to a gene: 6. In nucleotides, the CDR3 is TGTGCCAGCAGTTTATCTGGGCAGGGGGCGGATGAGCAGTTCTTC. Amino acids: CASSLSGQGADEQFF.

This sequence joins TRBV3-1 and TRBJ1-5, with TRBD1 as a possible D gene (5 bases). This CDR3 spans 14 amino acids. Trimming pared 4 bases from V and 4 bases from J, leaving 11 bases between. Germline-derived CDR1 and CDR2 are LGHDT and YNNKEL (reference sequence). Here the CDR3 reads CASSPGRANQPQHF. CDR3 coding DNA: TGTGCCAGCAGCCCCGGCAGGGCGAATCAGCCCCAGCATTTT.